This is a list of T cell receptor beta chains from one sample in a study of T cell repertoires in cytomegalovirus infection. The antigens of these receptors remain unknown. MiXCR was run by TCRdb on the reads, yielding one entry per CDR3 protein. The sample records some 500,000 distinct CDR3 sequences, around 40% being singletons. Sequenced material: cultured PBMCs, taken from culture after CMV antigen stimulation. The source is a human donor in good health (CMV status not recorded). Some clones in this sample may be carry-over from other donors' samples. Both conserved end residues are part of each CDR3. The D gene is left open where the match is weak. Size tells how often a clone was seen (once, few, many) or the class of an expanded clone, and some rows leave it out.

j_call v_call clone_size d_call cdr3_aa cdr3_nt
TRBJ1-6 TRBV4-2 once - CASSPPERGAASPLHF TGTGCCAGCAGCCCACCTGAACGGGGGGCTGCTTCACCCCTCCACTTT
TRBJ1-1 TRBV28 - TRBD1 CASSPPHRGRTEAFF TGTGCCAGCAGTCCCCCGCACAGGGGAAGGACTGAAGCTTTCTTT
TRBJ2-7 TRBV5-5 few - CASSLENLGATYEQYF TGTGCCAGCAGCTTGGAAAACCTGGGGGCGACGTACGAGCAGTACTTC
TRBJ2-1 TRBV6-1 few - CASSELTGLGLYNEQFF TGTGCCAGCAGTGAACTTACAGGGTTGGGGCTCTACAATGAGCAGTTCTTC
TRBJ1-2 TRBV7-6 - - CASSFFDSSGGYTF TGTGCCAGCAGCTTCTTTGATTCTTCTGGCGGCTACACCTTC
TRBJ2-1 TRBV4-1 few - CASSQDLAEGTYNEQFF TGCGCCAGCAGCCAAGATCTGGCGGAGGGGACCTACAATGAGCAGTTCTTC
TRBJ2-1 TRBV11-2 few - CASSLGTLLSDRFF TGTGCCAGCAGCTTGGGGACACTTCTCTCCGATCGGTTCTTC
TRBJ1-3 TRBV7-2 many - CASSPLASSGNTIYF TGTGCCAGCAGCCCCTTGGCGAGCTCTGGAAACACCATATATTTT
TRBJ1-2 TRBV4-2 few TRBD1 CASSQATKKGQVLYGYTF TGTGCCAGCAGCCAAGCCACGAAGAAGGGACAGGTCCTCTATGGCTACACCTTC
TRBJ2-2 TRBV11-3 - TRBD1 CATQPWTGGNTGELFF TGTGCCACTCAACCTTGGACAGGCGGGAACACCGGGGAGCTGTTTTTT
TRBJ1-2 TRBV7-9 - - CASSDGNRATYGYTF TGTGCCAGCAGCGACGGGAACAGGGCGACCTATGGCTACACCTTC
TRBJ2-2 TRBV4-1 few - CASSLKVAGELFF TGCGCCAGCAGCCTCAAAGTGGCCGGGGAGCTGTTTTTT
TRBJ1-2 TRBV12-3/TRBV12-4 - - CASSLWSGPGGYTF TGTGCCAGCAGTTTATGGTCAGGGCCGGGCGGCTACACCTTC
TRBJ2-2 TRBV7-2 many TRBD1 CASSFRGRTGELFF TGTGCCAGCAGCTTCAGGGGGCGCACCGGGGAGCTGTTTTTT
TRBJ1-5 TRBV10-3 - TRBD1 CAISSGQGSNQPQHF TGTGCCATCAGCTCGGGACAGGGAAGCAATCAGCCCCAGCATTTT
TRBJ2-7 TRBV7-2 few - CASSLRPRAYEQYF TGTGCCAGCAGCTTAAGGCCCAGGGCGTACGAGCAGTACTTC
TRBJ1-2 TRBV27 - - CASSTFRTGSGGYTF TGTGCCAGCAGTACCTTTCGGACGGGTTCAGGTGGCTACACCTTC
TRBJ2-1 TRBV6-6 few - CASRLGTPQQFF TGTGCCAGCAGGCTGGGGACCCCTCAGCAGTTCTTC
TRBJ2-1 TRBV7-5 - - CISVPEARRGQPTYNEQFF -
TRBJ2-3 TRBV4-3 - - CASSQDRSIGTLSTDTQYF TGCGCCAGCAGCCAAGATCGGAGTATCGGCACTTTAAGCACAGATACGCAGTATTTT
TRBJ2-7 TRBV5-4 - TRBD2 CASSSRTRYSYEQYF TGTGCCAGCAGCTCAAGGACTAGGTACTCCTACGAGCAGTACTTC
TRBJ2-2 TRBV20-1 few - CSASPRSNTGELFF TGCAGTGCTAGTCCCAGGTCGAACACCGGGGAGCTGTTTTTT
TRBJ2-1 TRBV7-2 - - CASSPVGGEDEQFF TGTGCCAGCAGCCCCGTCGGGGGAGAGGATGAGCAGTTCTTC
TRBJ2-1 TRBV11-2 - - CASSRGGPSEQFF TGTGCCAGCAGCCGCGGAGGGCCGTCTGAGCAGTTCTTC
TRBJ1-6 TRBV7-2 few - CASSLWGDSPLHF TGTGCCAGCAGCTTATGGGGAGACTCACCCCTCCACTTT
TRBJ2-5 TRBV7-4 - - CASSFRGPKETQYF TGTGCCAGCAGCTTCCGGGGACCTAAAGAGACCCAGTACTTC
TRBJ2-5 TRBV7-6 - - CASTSTTRSAVTQYF TGTGCCAGCACCTCAACCACCCGGAGTGCGGTGACCCAGTACTTC
TRBJ1-2 TRBV7-2 - - CASSPPRSGYTF TGTGCCAGCAGCCCCCCAAGATCTGGCTACACCTTC
TRBJ2-5 TRBV29-1 - - CSVVLDSWETQYF TGCAGCGTTGTCCTAGACAGTTGGGAGACCCAGTACTTC
TRBJ2-5 TRBV20-1 few TRBD1 CSAVPGQKQETQYF TGCAGTGCTGTCCCGGGACAGAAACAAGAGACCCAGTACTTC
TRBJ2-7 TRBV7-9 - - CASSINYEQYF TGTGCCAGCAGCATCAATTACGAGCAGTACTTC
TRBJ2-3 TRBV7-2 - - CASSRQWGDTQYF TGTGCCAGCAGCCGACAATGGGGAGATACGCAGTATTTT
TRBJ2-1 TRBV12-5 - - CASGLVLWGHSSYNEQFF TGTGCTAGTGGTTTGGTACTGTGGGGCCATAGCTCCTACAATGAGCAGTTCTTC
TRBJ1-3 TRBV7-2 many TRBD1 CASSMTGGASGNTIYF TGTGCCAGCAGCATGACAGGGGGCGCGTCTGGAAACACCATATATTTT
TRBJ2-3 TRBV7-8 few - CASSLVPRERRTDTQYF TGTGCCAGCAGCTTAGTACCCCGGGAGCGAAGGACAGATACGCAGTATTTT
TRBJ2-1 TRBV7-2 - - CASSPDTQPRTLYNEQFF TGTGCCAGCAGCCCCGACACACAACCACGGACGTTATACAATGAGCAGTTCTTC
TRBJ2-5 TRBV7-2 many - CASSYSGTAGETQYF TGTGCCAGCAGCTATTCCGGGACCGCAGGAGAGACCCAGTACTTC
TRBJ2-1 TRBV6-1 few - CASSPEVGRTQLYNEQFF TGTGCCAGCAGTCCCGAAGTTGGCAGGACGCAACTTTACAATGAGCAGTTCTTC
TRBJ2-1 TRBV7-2 - TRBD2 CASSLERGGYNEQFF TGTGCCAGCAGCCTTGAGCGGGGGGGGTACAATGAGCAGTTCTTC
TRBJ2-7 TRBV7-2 - TRBD2 CASSLVRDGRGWDEQYF TGTGCCAGCAGCTTAGTTCGGGACGGGAGGGGGTGGGACGAGCAGTACTTC
TRBJ1-4 TRBV7-9 - TRBD1 CASSLNTGTGSEKLFF TGTGCCAGCAGCCTTAACACCGGGACAGGCAGCGAAAAACTGTTTTTT
TRBJ2-5 TRBV12-5 - - CASGLAQEETQYF TGTGCTAGTGGTTTGGCCCAGGAGGAGACCCAGTACTTC
TRBJ2-1 TRBV7-6 once TRBD2 CASSLSAGRHNEQFF TGTGCCAGCAGCTTATCCGCCGGGAGGCACAATGAGCAGTTCTTC
TRBJ1-2 TRBV2 - - CASRNVIEGAYTF TGTGCCAGCAGGAATGTTATCGAAGGAGCCTACACCTTC
TRBJ1-2 TRBV7-8 - TRBD1 CASSRRGQGARGYTF TGTGCCAGCAGCCGACGTGGACAGGGGGCGCGTGGCTACACCTTC
TRBJ2-7 TRBV12-3/TRBV12-4 - TRBD2 CASRSSGNYEQYF TGTGCCAGCAGATCTAGCGGGAACTACGAGCAGTACTTC
TRBJ2-3 TRBV7-2 many - CASSPRSDTQYF TGTGCCAGCAGTCCGCGGTCAGATACGCAGTATTTT